This T cell receptor (beta chain) was observed in a study of cytomegalovirus exposure and HLA in healthy donors. The CDR3 spans 15 residues. CDR1 MNHEY and CDR2 SMNVEV come from the germline V gene (reference sequence). V dropped 4 bases and J dropped 3 bases, with 16 bases sitting between them. PCR amplification relied on 60 Vbeta primers (plus 13 Jbeta primers). Sequenced by immunoSEQ multiplex PCR; TCRdb stores in-frame clones only, minus some. The table has roughly 200,000 clones, around 77% seen once. Overall study findings and caveats: What a later analysis reportedly showed was that an Asian-associated ancestry cluster had fewer N-insertions than the approximately 700-donor mean. Prior analysis indicated that the majority of TCR beta V segments exhibited productivity approximately 90% or approximately 30% of the time. Excluded: some indistinguishable V segments such as TRBV6-2 and TRBV6-3.

Details on this clone: The antigen is unknown.

This chain uses TRBV27 with TRBJ2-7, with D possibly matching TRBD2 (8 bases). This receptor was identified in a man in his 60s in good health and CMV-seronegative. Source material: PBMCs. CDR3 nucleotides: TGTGCCAGCAGTTCCGGGAGGGGGCCCCTCTACGAGCAGTACTTC. Translating it yields CASSSGRGPLYEQYF.